A single sample is the source of the 14 T cell receptor beta chains below, sequenced in a study of cytomegalovirus exposure and HLA in healthy donors. Primers: 60 Vbeta forward and 13 Jbeta reverse. Clones were read by immunoSEQ multiplex PCR, and TCRdb kept only the in-frame ones, dropping some. The data contain 150,000 to 200,000 clones, roughly 78% of them singletons. Material for sequencing was PBMCs. These receptors originate from a woman in her thirties in good health and CMV-seropositive.

CDR3 region: CASSTDQLAIGTDTQYF. DNA of the CDR3: TGTGCCAGCAGCACAGATCAGTTGGCAATTGGGACAGATACGCAGTATTTT. The chain recombines TRBV11-2 with TRBJ2-3; the D is unclear. Germline V gives CDR1 SGHAT, CDR2 FQNNGV. This CDR3 contains 17 residues. V shed 5 bases and J shed 3 bases, with 21 bases lying between them.

The chain links TRBV11-2 to TRBJ2-1, with 13 bases lining up with TRBD2. The CDR3 loop spans 15 amino acids. Germline V gene sequence: CDR1 SGHAT, CDR2 FQNNGV. V lost 7 bases and J lost 7; bases outside the gene matches: 7. The CDR3 loop reads CASTLLAGGPNEQFF. The CDR3 region has the DNA TGTGCCAGCACCCTACTAGCGGGAGGGCCGAATGAGCAGTTCTTC.

This chain uses TRBV4-3 with TRBJ2-2, with 9 bases identical to TRBD1. The length of the CDR3 is 15 residues. The germline CDR1 and CDR2 sequences are LGHNA and YSLEER. With V trimmed by 4 bases and J by 7 bases, 7 bases remained unmatched. CDR3 loop: CASSLRTGEGGELFF. In DNA form, the CDR3 reads TGCGCCAGCAGCCTCCGGACAGGGGAGGGCGGGGAGCTGTTTTTT.

The V call is TRBV11-3, the J call TRBJ1-4, with D tentatively TRBD1 (5 bases). The CDR3 consists of 15 residues. Germline values: CDR1 SGHNT, CDR2 YENEEA. Trimming removed 1 base from V and 2 bases from J, with 8 bases in between. DNA for the CDR3: TGTGCCAGCAGCTTAGGTGGGACTACTAATGAAAAACTGTTTTTT. Protein: CASSLGGTTNEKLFF. The variable domain in full, completed from reference TRBV11-3 and TRBJ1-4, reads EAGVVQSPRYKIIEKKQPVAFWCNPISGHNTLYWYLQNLGQGPELLIRYENEEAVDDSQLPKDRFSAERLKGVDSTLKIQPAELGDSAVYLCASSLGGTTNEKLFFGSGTQLSVL.

This chain uses TRBV2 with TRBJ2-5; a weak D match, TRBD2 (6 bases). The CDR3 sequence is 18 residues long. Germline CDR1 SNHLY, CDR2 FYNNEI. V was pared by 1 base and J by 1 base, with 19 bases between. The CDR3 is CASSEDQEGDALQETQYF. The CDR3, as DNA: TGTGCCAGCAGTGAAGACCAGGAGGGAGATGCTCTCCAAGAGACCCAGTACTTC. The full variable domain, its missing parts supplied by reference TRBV2 and TRBJ2-5, is EPEVTQTPSHQVTQMGQEVILRCVPISNHLYFYWYRQILGQKVEFLVSFYNNEISEKSEIFDDQFSVERPDGSNFTLKIRSTKLEDSAMYFCASSEDQEGDALQETQYFGPGTRLLVL.

The chain joins TRBV15 to TRBJ2-2, with 7 bases that match TRBD1. This CDR3 spans 15 amino acids. V dropped 2 bases and J dropped 6; count of bases not matched to a gene: 6. CDR1 is LNHNV, CDR2 YYDKDF, per germline (reference sequence). The CDR3 reads CATSRLDRESGELFF. CDR3 nucleotides: TGTGCCACCAGCAGATTAGACAGGGAGTCCGGGGAGCTGTTTTTT.

This chain links TRBV7-6 with TRBJ2-5, with TRBD2 matching 8 bases. CDR3 length: 16 amino acids. J was trimmed by 0 bases and V by 2 bases; bases with no gene match: 5. CDR1 and CDR2 from the germline V gene are SGHVS and FNYEAQ. The CDR3 sequence is CASSLSSGLYQETQYF. The CDR3 bases are TGTGCCAGCAGCTTATCTAGCGGGTTGTACCAAGAGACCCAGTACTTC. The variable domain in full, completed from reference TRBV7-6 and TRBJ2-5, reads GAGVSQSPRYKVTKRGQDVALRCDPISGHVSLYWYRQALGQGPEFLTYFNYEAQQDKSGLPNDRFSAERPEGSISTLTIQRTEQRDSAMYRCASSLSSGLYQETQYFGPGTRLLVL.

The J gene is TRBJ2-3, the V gene TRBV6-1, with 10 bases identical to TRBD2. CDR3 length: 16 amino acids. Germline CDR1 reads MNHNS; CDR2 reads SASEGT. V shed 1 base and J 2 bases; nucleotides not matched to a gene: 3. The CDR3 DNA reads TGTGCCAGCAGTGAAGTAGCGGGGGGCCTCACAGATACGCAGTATTTT. Translating it yields CASSEVAGGLTDTQYF.

This clone was counted between two and nine times. This chain uses TRBV5-8 with TRBJ2-7; D is perhaps TRBD1 (6 bases). Germline CDR1 reads SGHTS; CDR2 reads YDEGEE. The CDR3 is made up of 13 amino acids. Between the trimmed V and J ends, which lost 2 bases and 1 base, there was a span of 7 bases. CDR3 coding DNA: TGTGCCAGCAGCTTAGGACAGTCCTACGAGCAGTACTTC. It is translated as CASSLGQSYEQYF.

The rearrangement joins TRBV25-1 to TRBJ1-2; maybe TRBD1 (6 bases). Germline CDR1 is MGHDK and CDR2 is SYGVNS. The CDR3 sequence is 14 residues long. V was clipped by 5 bases and J by 6 bases, with 16 bases between them. The CDR3 loop reads CASSSWQGMDGYTF. The DNA for the CDR3 is TGTGCCAGCAGTAGTTGGCAGGGGATGGATGGCTACACCTTC.

The V and J genes are TRBV6-4 and TRBJ2-1; 14 nucleotides line up with TRBD2. The V gene end was trimmed by 0 bases and the J gene end by 11 bases; junction bases not matched to a gene: 3. CDR1 is MRHNA, CDR2 SNTAGT, per germline. The CDR3 is made up of 15 amino acids. Written as DNA, the CDR3 is TGTGCCAGCAGTGACTCGACTAGCGGGAGGGCCAAGCAGTTCTTC. It encodes CASSDSTSGRAKQFF.

This sequence joins TRBV29-1 and TRBJ2-7, with 12 bases fitting TRBD2. V gave up 1 base and J gave up 2 bases; unmatched junction bases: 3. The V gene's germline CDR1 is SQVTM and CDR2 ANQGSEA. The CDR3 loop spans 15 amino acids. Here the CDR3 reads CSVEGTSGIPYEQYF. CDR3 DNA sequence: TGCAGCGTTGAAGGGACTAGCGGGATCCCCTACGAGCAGTACTTC.

The rearrangement links TRBV5-1 to TRBJ1-1, with 8 bases aligning to TRBD1. The CDR3 is made up of 14 amino acids. Germline V lookup: CDR1 SGHRS, CDR2 YFSETQ. Trimming at V came to 7 bases and at J to 5 bases, leaving 10 bases not matched to a gene. The CDR3 spells CASGPGGGSTEAFF. CDR3 in DNA: TGCGCCAGCGGCCCAGGGGGCGGCAGTACTGAAGCTTTCTTT. Combining the CDR3 with reference TRBV5-1 and TRBJ1-1 gives the whole variable domain KAGVTQTPRYLIKTRGQQVTLSCSPISGHRSVSWYQQTPGQGLQFLFEYFSETQRNKGNFPGRFSGRQFSNSRSEMNVSTLELGDSALYLCASGPGGGSTEAFFGQGTRLTVV.

The chain links TRBV25-1 to TRBJ1-3; tentatively, D is TRBD1 (5 bases). The CDR3 loop spans 17 amino acids. V dropped 6 bases and J dropped 0 bases, with 18 bases sitting between them. The germline CDR1 and CDR2 sequences are MGHDK and SYGVNS. The CDR3 region is CASSASGTNYSGNTIYF. DNA of the CDR3: TGTGCCAGCAGCGCCTCCGGGACTAATTACTCTGGAAACACCATATATTTT.